This T cell receptor (beta chain) came from a study of T cells after yellow fever vaccination (dated by TCRdb to between 2017 and 2020). Some background on the complete study: The SMART-Seq v4 Ultra Low Input RNA kit was used to prepare libraries from fractions with low cell numbers. To track T-cell clones before and after primary and booster YFV17D yellow fever vaccination, bulk TCR alpha and beta repertoires were sequenced longitudinally. Two healthy male donors made up the cohort, one aged 18 to 30 years and the other aged 30 to 39 years. Blood samples were taken at several timepoints before and after primary and secondary immunization, and bulk PBMC replicates and cell subsets were isolated.

Taken from the germline V gene (reference sequence), the CDR1 and CDR2 loops are MNHNY and SVGAGI. The CDR3 contains 15 residues, cysteine and phenylalanine counted. The sequence is cut down to CDR3 DNA, 45 bases in frame from base 1. The germline V end is reduced by 2 bases and the J end by 10 bases; junction bases left unmatched: 7. With regard to this clonotype: The antigen it binds to is not known. Nothing much larger sits one base from this clone, and base qualities are not available.

In light of the paper, this sample's treatment or condition label describes: live attenuated yellow fever vaccine strain. A standard Ficoll-Paque protocol was used to isolate PBMCs from peripheral blood. Dynabeads CD4 and CD8 positive selection kits were used to isolate the CD4 and CD8 T-cell fractions. TriZol was used to extract RNA from bulk PBMCs, CD4 and CD8 fractions, and dextramer-positive and dextramer-negative fractions. The paper as a whole reports these results and caveats: Computational filtering was required because FACS-sorted repertoires could contain abundant contaminating clonotypes from the bulk population. A small share of clonotypes was detected in both CD4 and CD8 compartments, with the overlap likely arising from convergent recombination. After the booster, most of the clones that had expanded following primary vaccination were detected again (just under 97% of CD4 and roughly nine tenths of CD8), which suggests that memory was broadly maintained. The secondary T-cell response was weaker than the primary response but faster, peaking on day 5 instead of day 15. The study included only a couple of donors, which limits how far the findings can be generalized.

The instrument was an Illumina NovaSeq 6000. TCR cDNA was made using 5'RACE template switching, a step that added a universal primer site and unique molecular identifiers. Priming of cDNA synthesis was performed from both the TCR alpha and TCR beta constant segments. Library amplification used two PCR steps, and the second PCR step added sample barcodes and sequencing adapters. Sequencing of libraries was performed on Illumina HiSeq 2500 (2x100 bp) or NovaSeq (2x150 bp). For the original study's pipeline: MIGEC handled demultiplexing of reads and collapsing into UMI consensus sequences, while MiXCR performed V(D)J alignment. Using edgeR on replicate PBMC samples, clonotypes were called vaccine-responding if FDR was below 0.01 and the log2 fold change was above 5 up to day 15. Each bulk clonotype received a CD4 or CD8 identity based on whether the sequenced CD4 or CD8 repertoire contained that clonotype at higher abundance. TCRdb reran the public reads through fastp at Q25 and MiXCR, keeping productive beta chains. Each record represents a unique CDR3 protein, reported with the most common genes and DNA among its rows. These V and J calls are TCRdb output, not the study's own analysis. Across this sample there are 170,000 or so distinct CDR3 sequences, with roughly a tenth seen only once. The ten largest account for 35% to 40% of the sample.

The source is a man between 18 and 29 years old who received the YFV17D yellow fever vaccine. Here the chain combines TRBV6-6 and TRBJ1-6; TRBD1 aligns with 8 central bases. Specimen: CD8+ T cells sorted from PBMCs, collected 45 days after the yellow fever booster vaccination. The nucleotide sequence reads as follows: TGTGCCAGCAGTTACGGGGACAGGACGTACTCACCCCTCCACTTT. This is translated as CASSYGDRTYSPLHF.